The rows below give T cell receptor beta chains drawn from one sample of a study of T cell responses to AZD1222 COVID-19 vaccine. The repertoire was sequenced with immunoSEQ multiplex PCR; TCRdb's copy has only in-frame clones and lacks some. The data hold approximately 150,000 clones, with approximately 88% observed a single time. Sequencing used peripheral blood, obtained 28 days after the second dose of the MenACWY control vaccine. The receptors shown here come from an adult who received the MenACWY meningococcal vaccine as a control. CDR3s include the opening cysteine and the closing phenylalanine or tryptophan. D genes are given only for firm matches. Not all rows give a size; the values are once, few, many and, for expanded clones, a class.

j_call v_call clone_size d_call cdr3_nt cdr3_aa
TRBJ2-3 TRBV14 few . TGTGCCAGCAGAGGTGTAGCGTCTAGCACAGATACGCAGTATTTT CASRGVASSTDTQYF
TRBJ1-4 TRBV4-1 few TRBD1 TGCGCCAGCAGCCCCTCGGACAGGGGCGAGGATGAAAAACTGTTTTTT CASSPSDRGEDEKLFF
TRBJ1-3 TRBV19 . . TGTGCCAGTAGCGCAGGCCGGAGCTCTGGAAACACCATATATTTT CASSAGRSSGNTIYF
TRBJ1-1 TRBV2 . . TGTGCCAGCAGTGAGAACGAGGGTCATAGTGAAGCTTTCTTT CASSENEGHSEAFF
TRBJ2-3 TRBV18 . . TGTGCCAGCTCACCGGAGGGCACGCAGTATTTT CASSPEGTQYF
TRBJ1-2 TRBV4-1 . . TGCGCCAGCAGCCAAGATTTTGGGGGAAGCGACTATGGCTACACCTTC CASSQDFGGSDYGYTF
TRBJ2-5 TRBV28 . TRBD1 TGTGCCAGCAGGCAGGACAGGGCGTACCAAGAGACCCAGTACTTC CASRQDRAYQETQYF
TRBJ2-1 TRBV7-3 . TRBD2 TGTGCCAGCAGCCGGACTAGCGGGAGGGAGGCCTACAATGAGCAGTTCTTC CASSRTSGREAYNEQFF
TRBJ2-1 TRBV24-1 . . TGTGCCACCAGTGATCGGTCGGCCAGGAATGAGCAGTTCTTC CATSDRSARNEQFF
TRBJ2-5 TRBV11-3 . . TGTGCCAGCAACGACGGGACAACTGATCCCCAGTACTTC CASNDGTTDPQYF
TRBJ1-5 TRBV20-1 once . TGCAGTGCTAGTCCCGGGGGTTTGGATCAGCCCCAGCATTTT CSASPGGLDQPQHF
TRBJ2-7 TRBV4-1 . TRBD1 TGCGCCAGCAGCCGGGGGCAGGGGGCGTGGGAGCAGTACTTC CASSRGQGAWEQYF
TRBJ1-4 TRBV6-5 . TRBD1 TGTGCCACCCCCGGGACAGTGCTGTTTTTT CATPGTVLFF
TRBJ2-1 TRBV2 once . TGTGCCAGCAGCCCAAGAGATAGCTCCTACAATGAGCAGTTCTTC CASSPRDSSYNEQFF
TRBJ2-2 TRBV4-3 once . TGCGCCAGCAGCCAAGATCCGAACACCGGGGAGCTGTTTTTT CASSQDPNTGELFF
TRBJ2-2 TRBV5-1 . . TGCGCCAGCAGCCCGGGACCCAACACCGGGGAGCTGTTTTTT CASSPGPNTGELFF
TRBJ2-7 TRBV5-1 many . TGCGCCAGCAGCTTGACGGGAGCGTCCTACGAGCAGTACTTC CASSLTGASYEQYF
TRBJ2-7 TRBV4-2 few . TGTGCCAGCAGCCAACCGGCAGGGCCCTACGAGCAGTACTTC CASSQPAGPYEQYF
TRBJ2-5 TRBV9 . TRBD2 TGTGCCAGCAGCGTACTAGCGGGAGCACAGGAGACCCAGTACTTC CASSVLAGAQETQYF
TRBJ1-5 TRBV4-3 . . TGCGCCAGCAGCCAGGACCCATGGGGGGCGCGAAATCAGCCCCAGCATTTT CASSQDPWGARNQPQHF
TRBJ2-1 TRBV6-5 . . TGTGCCAGCAAAAACCAAGGGCCCTGGAATGAGCAGTTCTTC CASKNQGPWNEQFF
TRBJ2-7 TRBV7-8 . TRBD2 TGTGCCAGCAGCTTAAGGGCTAGCGGGAACCACGAGCAGTACTTC CASSLRASGNHEQYF
TRBJ2-1 TRBV5-1 . . TGCGCCAGCAGCGCCGGGACCCTCAATGAGCAGTTCTTC CASSAGTLNEQFF
TRBJ2-7 TRBV4-2 . TRBD2 TGTGCCAGCAGCCAAGGCGGACTAGCGGGAGCCGGCGAGCAGTACTTC CASSQGGLAGAGEQYF
TRBJ2-2 TRBV9 once . TGTGCCAGCAGCGTAGAAGTCAGGGGCTGGGCGAACACCGGGGAGCTGTTTTTT CASSVEVRGWANTGELFF
TRBJ2-2 TRBV13 . TRBD2 TGTGCCAGCAGCTCCCAACTAGCGGAGGGTCATGGGGAGCTGTTTTTT CASSSQLAEGHGELFF
TRBJ2-2 TRBV2 . . TGTGCCAGCAGGCCTCGAGAAAGGACCGGGGAGCTGTTTTTT CASRPRERTGELFF
TRBJ1-1 TRBV11-3 . TRBD1 TGTGCCAGCAGCTTTACCCCAGCAGGGGGCACTGAAGCTTTCTTT CASSFTPAGGTEAFF
TRBJ2-7 TRBV28 few TRBD2 TGTGCCAGCAGTCGTCCTATGATGAGACTAGCGGGGACCTACGAGCAGTACTTC CASSRPMMRLAGTYEQYF
TRBJ1-1 TRBV27 . . TGTGCCAGCAGTTTATCATCCCTTATGAACACTGAAGCTTTCTTT CASSLSSLMNTEAFF
TRBJ1-2 TRBV28 . . TGTGCCAGCAGTTTAGGCGGGAACTATGGCTACACCTTC CASSLGGNYGYTF
TRBJ2-6 TRBV5-1 . . TGCGCCAGCAGCTTGTTGCTTAACAGCGACTCTGGGGCCAACGTCCTGACTTTC CASSLLLNSDSGANVLTF
TRBJ1-4 TRBV29-1 . . TGCAGCGTTGAACGGAGCGGGGGCCGGTTTTTT CSVERSGGRFF
TRBJ2-3 TRBV5-1 . TRBD1 TGCGCCAGCAGCTGGACAGGTTCGGCAGATACGCAGTATTTT CASSWTGSADTQYF
TRBJ2-7 TRBV5-1 . . TGCGCCAGCAGTCCGCCCGGGCCCTCCTACGAGCAGTACTTC CASSPPGPSYEQYF
TRBJ2-1 TRBV2 . TRBD1 TGTGCCAGCAGTCTCCAATTTCCCGGGACAGGCTACAATGAGCAGTTCTTC CASSLQFPGTGYNEQFF
TRBJ1-1 TRBV11-2 . . TGTGCCAGCAGCCCCCGGGCTAACACTGAAGCTTTCTTT CASSPRANTEAFF
TRBJ1-4 TRBV9 . . TGTGCCAGCAGCGTACGGCGGGGTGAAAAACTGTTTTTT CASSVRRGEKLFF
TRBJ2-7 TRBV12-3/TRBV12-4 . . TGTGCCAGCACCACTCCCCCCCACGAGCAGTACTTC CASTTPPHEQYF
TRBJ1-2 TRBV5-6 . . TGTGCCAGCAGCCCGGGGGCAGGCTACACCTTC CASSPGAGYTF
TRBJ1-4 TRBV4-1 . . TGCGCCAGCAGCACCTTAGGACAGAAACCTAATGAAAAACTGTTTTTT CASSTLGQKPNEKLFF
TRBJ2-1 TRBV4-2 . . TGTGCCAGCAGCCAAGACCTCAATGAGCAGTTCTTC CASSQDLNEQFF
TRBJ2-1 TRBV7-9 . . TGTGCCAGCAGCTTAGATCTCGAGAGGCAGTTCTTC CASSLDLERQFF
TRBJ1-5 TRBV5-4 once . TGTGCCAGCAGCATAGACATGGGCAATCAGCCCCAGCATTTT CASSIDMGNQPQHF